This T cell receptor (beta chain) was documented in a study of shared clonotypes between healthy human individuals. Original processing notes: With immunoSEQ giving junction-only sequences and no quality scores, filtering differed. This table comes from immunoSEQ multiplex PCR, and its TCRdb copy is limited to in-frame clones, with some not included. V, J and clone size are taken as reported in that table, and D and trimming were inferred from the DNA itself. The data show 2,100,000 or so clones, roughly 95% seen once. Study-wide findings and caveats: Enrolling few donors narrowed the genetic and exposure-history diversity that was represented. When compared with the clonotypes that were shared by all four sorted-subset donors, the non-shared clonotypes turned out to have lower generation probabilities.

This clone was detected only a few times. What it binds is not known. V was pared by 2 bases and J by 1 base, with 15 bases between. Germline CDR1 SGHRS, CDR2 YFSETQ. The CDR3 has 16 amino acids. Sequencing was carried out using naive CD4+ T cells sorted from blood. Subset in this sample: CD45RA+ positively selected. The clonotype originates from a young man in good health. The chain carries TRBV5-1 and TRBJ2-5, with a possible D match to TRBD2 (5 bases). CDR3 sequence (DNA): TGCGCCAGCAGCTTAACTCTGGACTGGCGCCAAGAGACCCAGTACTTC. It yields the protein CASSLTLDWRQETQYF. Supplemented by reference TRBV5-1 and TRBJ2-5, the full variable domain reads KAGVTQTPRYLIKTRGQQVTLSCSPISGHRSVSWYQQTPGQGLQFLFEYFSETQRNKGNFPGRFSGRQFSNSRSEMNVSTLELGDSALYLCASSLTLDWRQETQYFGPGTRLLVL.